The clone carrying this T cell receptor beta chain was observed once. The antigen is undetermined. This sample was taken from a study of CD8 T cells in Susac syndrome. Study observations and caveats: It was acknowledged in the study that its TCR sequencing and HLA analysis involved a relatively small number of individuals.

Random-hexamer reverse transcription was applied to roughly 0.5 to 1 ug RNA. An immunoSEQ multiplex PCR amplified TCR beta CDR3 over 54 Vbeta and 13 Jbeta. TCRdb reanalysed the immunoSEQ multiplex PCR reads using MiXCR and keeps one entry per CDR3 protein. The table lists roughly 130,000 distinct CDR3 sequences, around 95% of them singletons, with around 0.12% in the top ten. V shed 3 bases and J shed 2 bases, with 15 bases lying between them. The V gene's germline CDR1 is DFQATT and CDR2 SNEGSKA (reference sequence). The length of the CDR3 is 15 residues. The chain uses TRBV20-1 and TRBJ2-3; a possible D gene is TRBD2 (7 bases). Sequencing was carried out using CD4+ T cells from PBMCs. This TCR was recovered from a human donor with multiple sclerosis. This CDR3 is CSASLGGPYTDTQYF. CDR3 nucleotides: TGCAGTGCTAGTTTGGGGGGGCCCTACACAGATACGCAGTATTTT.